This TCR beta chain derives from a study of T cells expressing NK-cell markers. Study at large: Seven of the eight sequenced donors were HCMV-seropositive; one was seronegative.

CDR1 and CDR2 from the germline V gene are MNHNS and SASEGT. CDR3 size: 17 residues. TCRdb reprocessed the 5' RACE reads; each CDR3 protein has one entry and no DNA is given. The sample has some 340,000 distinct CDR3 sequences; the top ten hold around 4.9%. Notes on the study in general: These clonotypes additionally ranked first within the CD3+CD56-NKG2C+ fraction of a handful of donors.

Remarks on this clonotype: Its antigen is as yet unknown.

The clonotype was recovered from a man aged 18-75 years in good health. Sequenced material: blood T cells: a sorted CD56 or NKG2C T cell subset, CD4+ or CD8+ T cells, or bulk PBMC T cells (not recorded which). The chain joins TRBV6-1 to TRBJ2-3; TCRdb gives TRBD2 as the D gene, but with no DNA this cannot be confirmed. CDR3 amino acids: CASKTTSGGTSTDTQYF.